The clone carrying this TCR beta chain was detected a few times. These data belong to a study of human T cells and chemical hapten exposure. TCRdb called the RACE reads again in MiXCR, with one record for every CDR3 protein. Of a few hundred thousand distinct CDR3 sequences listed, around 5.5% are singletons. Stated time point: pre-sensitization, week 0. Noted treatment: therapeutic diphenylcyclopropenone sensitization with weekly scalp DPC. Sequences were derived from whole blood, sampled in connection with sensitization to the hapten diphenylcyclopropenone (DPC). This TCR derives from a woman between 18 and 29 years old with alopecia areata. Some clones in this sample may be carry-over from other donors' samples.

The CDR3 region has the DNA TGTGCCAGCAGCCAAGTAGTTGACTATGGCTACACCTTC. Its protein is CASSQVVDYGYTF. The genes are TRBV14 and TRBJ1-2, with D unclear. V dropped 1 base and J dropped 3 bases, with 6 bases sitting between them. The V gene's germline CDR1 is SGHDN and CDR2 FVKESK. This CDR3 is built from 13 residues.